This TCR beta chain was observed in a study of cytomegalovirus exposure and HLA in healthy donors. Trimming left V 5 bases short and J 1 base short, with 8 bases between. Germline loops: CDR1 SGHTA, CDR2 FQGTGA. The CDR3 runs 13 residues. Overall study results and limits: Sequencing likely generated an artifact that appeared as a cluster of highly shared sequence variants.

Both 60 Vbeta primers and 13 Jbeta primers went into the PCR. Clones were sequenced by immunoSEQ multiplex PCR, and TCRdb holds only the in-frame ones, with some missing. The repertoire consists of about 150,000 clones, with less than 85% occurring once and the leading ten covering roughly 5.2%. A word on this clone: Its target is not known.

Sequencing used PBMCs. This TCR was sampled from a man between 18 and 29 years old in good health and CMV-seronegative. This chain connects TRBV7-3 to TRBJ1-1, with D tentatively TRBD1 (6 bases). This chain's CDR3 is CASSQGKNTEAFF. CDR3 DNA: TGTGCCAGCAGCCAGGGGAAGAACACTGAAGCTTTCTTT.